What follows describes a single TCR beta chain. The data derive from a study of blood T cell repertoires in COVID-19. Looked up from germline, CDR1 is GTSNPN and CDR2 is SVGIG (reference sequence). There are 13 residues in the CDR3. V dropped 2 bases and J dropped 1 base, with 6 bases sitting between them. Profiled with immunoSEQ multiplex PCR; TCRdb holds only in-frame clones, not every one. The sample has about 50,000 clones, 85% to 90% seen once; the top ten hold over 25%. The receptor was derived from a human donor in a cohort sampled during active COVID-19. This sequence joins TRBV30 and TRBJ1-5; D uncertain. The specimen was peripheral blood. CDR3 DNA: TGTGCCTGGAGTCTCCGGAGCAATCAGCCCCAGCATTTT. It encodes CAWSLRSNQPQHF.